This T cell receptor (beta chain) was recovered during a study of T cell repertoires in cytomegalovirus infection. The wider study: Recently identified HLA-C-restricted CMV epitopes and well-studied HLA-B-restricted CMV epitopes were used by the study. Evidence of both CMV infection and a matching HLA type came from public TCR beta signatures. Overall study findings and caveats: The response measured ex vivo was dominated by TCR beta clonotypes (HLA-C-restricted and CMV-specific).

This clonotype was counted only a few times. Its antigen is unidentified. In TCRdb, the reads were re-called with MiXCR into one record per CDR3 protein. The data show 900,000 to 950,000 distinct CDR3 sequences, 31% seen once. Trimming removed 1 base from V and 5 bases from J, with 17 bases in between. The CDR3 is 16 amino acids. Germline assignment: CDR1 SEHNR and CDR2 FQNEAQ (reference sequence). The chain recombines TRBV7-9 with TRBJ2-5; possibly TRBD2 for D (6 bases). The source of this sequence is a human donor in good health (CMV status not recorded). Some clones in this sample may be carry-over from other donors' samples. This material consisted of cultured CD8+ T cells from PBMCs, taken from culture after CMV antigen stimulation. CDR3 DNA sequence: TGTGCCAGCAGCTTAGTTGTCGGGGGAGTTGGCGAGACCCAGTACTTC. Protein sequence: CASSLVVGGVGETQYF. Drawing the rest from reference TRBV7-9 and TRBJ2-5, the complete variable domain is DTGVSQNPRHKITKRGQNVTFRCDPISEHNRLYWYRQTLGQGPEFLTYFQNEAQLEKSRLLSDRFSAERPKGSFSTLEIQRTEQGDSAMYLCASSLVVGGVGETQYFGPGTRLLVL.